One and the same sample provided the 14 T cell receptor beta chains below, sequenced in a study of blood T cell repertoires in COVID-19. Produced via immunoSEQ multiplex PCR; TCRdb's table is partial and in-frame only. Among under 200,000 clones listed, 88% were seen once. Sequenced input: peripheral blood. The receptor set was obtained from a man aged 55 to 70 with acute or convalescent COVID-19.

The chain couples TRBV9 to TRBJ1-2; a weak D match, TRBD1 (6 bases). The CDR3 consists of 15 residues. Germline CDR1 SGDLS, CDR2 YYNGEE. With 4 bases removed from V and 3 bases from J, the gap between germline ends came to 16 bases. The CDR3 is CASSPHLDSYYGYTF. The CDR3 DNA is TGTGCCAGCAGCCCCCACCTGGACAGCTACTATGGCTACACCTTC.

The chain combines TRBV7-3 with TRBJ1-2; 7 bases fit TRBD1. This CDR3 spans 14 amino acids. The trim removed 2 bases at V and 5 bases at J, leaving 5 bases unmatched. The germline V gene encodes CDR1 SGHTA and CDR2 FQGTGA. CDR3 residues: CASSLDPGGYGYTF. CDR3 DNA sequence: TGTGCCAGCAGCTTAGACCCAGGGGGTTATGGCTACACCTTC.

This clone occurred once. The chain combines TRBV11-3 with TRBJ2-5, with D possibly TRBD2 on 7 matching bases. Per germline, CDR1 SGHNT and CDR2 YENEEA. The CDR3 has 15 residues. V lost 5 bases, J lost 7 bases, and 20 bases lay in between. This CDR3 is CASSPGTLGGGTQYF. The DNA of the CDR3 is TGTGCCAGCAGCCCCGGGACTCTGGGAGGGGGGACCCAGTACTTC.

J is TRBJ1-5 and V is TRBV19, with 9 bases identical to TRBD1. V lost 6 bases, J lost 5 bases, and 8 bases stayed unmatched. Per the germline V gene, CDR1 is LNHDA and CDR2 is SQIVND (reference sequence). This CDR3 is 15 amino acids long. In DNA, the CDR3 is TGTGCCAGTAGAAAGGACAGGGGTACGGATCAGCCCCAGCATTTT. This translates into CASRKDRGTDQPQHF.

The genes are TRBV27 and TRBJ2-2; D uncertain. Trimming removed 6 bases at V and 3 bases at J, with 11 bases between. The germline CDR1 and CDR2 sequences are MNHEY and SMNVEV (reference sequence). This CDR3 region has 14 residues. The CDR3, as DNA: TGTGCCAGCAGCATCGCAGGCTACACCGGGGAGCTGTTTTTT. It is translated as CASSIAGYTGELFF.

The chain is built from TRBV11-2 and TRBJ2-2; 9 positions agree with TRBD1. Germline values: CDR1 SGHAT, CDR2 FQNNGV. V lost 5 bases, J lost 5 bases, and 6 bases stayed unmatched. CDR3 length: 15 amino acids. CDR3: CASSRRTGATGELFF. The CDR3 DNA follows: TGTGCCAGCAGCAGAAGGACAGGGGCGACCGGGGAGCTGTTTTTT.

The V gene is TRBV5-4, the J gene TRBJ1-6, with TRBD1 identical over 9 bases. V was clipped by 0 bases and J by 8 bases; unmatched bases: 3. This CDR3 has 15 residues. Germline-derived CDR1 and CDR2 are SGHNT and YYREEE (reference sequence). CDR3 coding DNA: TGTGCCAGCAGCTTGGACAGGGGGCCGGATTCACCCCTCCACTTT. Protein product: CASSLDRGPDSPLHF.

The chain employs TRBV6-5 and TRBJ1-2; possible D gene TRBD1, 6 bases. Germline CDR1 reads MNHEY; CDR2 reads SVGAGI. V lost 4 bases and J lost 8, with 14 bases in between. This CDR3 is built from 13 residues. CDR3 region: CASSSSQGTGYTF. The DNA of the CDR3 is TGTGCCAGCAGTTCCTCGCAGGGGACGGGCTACACCTTC.

The V gene is TRBV5-6, the J gene TRBJ1-2; TRBD1 is a possible D gene (5 bases). The CDR3 loop spans 12 amino acids. V lost 3 bases, J lost 5 bases, and 8 bases lay in between. Germline-derived CDR1 and CDR2 are SGHDT and YYEEEE. CDR3 residues: CASSSSGYGYTF. CDR3 DNA sequence: TGTGCCAGCAGCTCATCAGGGTATGGCTACACCTTC.

The gene calls are TRBV11-2 and TRBJ1-3; D is perhaps TRBD1 (5 bases). Between the trimmed V and J ends, which lost 2 bases and 4 bases, there was a span of 12 bases. The CDR3 sequence is 15 residues long. Germline V gene data show CDR1 as SGHAT and CDR2 as FQNNGV. The CDR3: CASSLRGIIGNTIYF. For the CDR3, the DNA is TGTGCCAGCAGCTTACGGGGGATTATAGGAAACACCATATATTTT.

This clone was recorded a few times. This rearrangement joins TRBV19 to TRBJ1-5; possible D gene TRBD1, 6 bases. V lost 4 bases and J 2 bases, leaving 12 bases between the germline ends. This CDR3 contains 15 residues. The germline CDR1 and CDR2 sequences are LNHDA and SQIVND (reference sequence). CDR3: CASSTQGWGNQPQHF. The CDR3 coding sequence is TGTGCCAGTAGTACACAGGGTTGGGGCAATCAGCCCCAGCATTTT. The full variable domain, rest sourced from reference TRBV19 and TRBJ1-5, is DGGITQSPKYLFRKEGQNVTLSCEQNLNHDAMYWYRQDPGQGLRLIYYSQIVNDFQKGDIAEGYSVSREKKESFPLTVTSAQKNPTAFYLCASSTQGWGNQPQHFGDGTRLSIL.

The chain carries TRBV5-1 and TRBJ1-6; 7 positions match TRBD1. V lost 2 bases and J lost 9; bases outside the gene matches: 11. The CDR3 totals 16 residues. Germline CDR1 and CDR2: SGHRS and YFSETQ. The chain's CDR3 is CASSLDRDSLISPLHF. DNA for the CDR3: TGCGCCAGCAGCTTAGACCGGGACAGTTTAATTTCACCCCTCCACTTT. Variable domain in full (rest from reference TRBV5-1 and TRBJ1-6): KAGVTQTPRYLIKTRGQQVTLSCSPISGHRSVSWYQQTPGQGLQFLFEYFSETQRNKGNFPGRFSGRQFSNSRSEMNVSTLELGDSALYLCASSLDRDSLISPLHFGNGTRLTVT.

The chain couples TRBV29-1 to TRBJ1-2, with 11 bases fitting TRBD1. Germline V CDR1 and CDR2: SQVTM, ANQGSEA. After removal of 4 bases from V and 6 bases from J, the junction contained 1 base not matched to a gene. The CDR3 is made up of 12 amino acids. CDR3 amino acids: CSVGTGGDGYTF. CDR3 nucleotides: TGCAGCGTTGGGACAGGGGGCGATGGCTACACCTTC.

This chain links TRBV29-1 with TRBJ2-5; D might be TRBD2 (6 bases). V gave up 7 bases and J gave up 2 bases, with 11 bases separating them. CDR3 length equals 12 residues. CDR1 SQVTM and CDR2 ANQGSEA come from the germline V gene. The DNA for the CDR3 is TGCAGCGGAGGCGGGGATCAAGAGACCCAGTACTTC. Its protein is CSGGGDQETQYF.